Below are 20 T cell receptor beta chains sequenced from a single sample in a study of blood T cell repertoires in COVID-19. Assay: immunoSEQ multiplex PCR; the TCRdb copy retains only in-frame clones and omits some. The sample consists of 100,000 to 150,000 clones, more than 70% of them appearing once. Sequencing was carried out using peripheral blood. Receptors originate from an elderly woman with acute or convalescent COVID-19.

This clone was seen once. J is TRBJ2-7 and V is TRBV28; 11 bases are shared with TRBD2. Trimming removed 6 bases from V and 1 base from J; junction bases left unmatched: 5. This CDR3 contains 15 residues. In germline, CDR1 is MDHEN, CDR2 SYDVKM. In nucleotides, the CDR3 is TGTGCCAGCAGACCTACTAGCGGGGGATCCTACGAGCAGTACTTC. Its translation: CASRPTSGGSYEQYF.

J is TRBJ2-6 and V is TRBV18; a weak D match, TRBD2 (6 bases). The CDR3 covers 18 residues. CDR1 KGHSH and CDR2 LQKENI come from the germline V gene. The V end was cut by 2 bases, the J end by 1 base, with 15 bases between. The CDR3 region has the DNA TGTGCCAGCTCACCAAACACCGGGAGTCTGTCTGGGGCCAACGTCCTGACTTTC. This codes for CASSPNTGSLSGANVLTF.

The chain carries TRBV19 and TRBJ2-3; TRBD2 matches 14 bases. The CDR3 runs 16 residues. CDR1 is LNHDA and CDR2 is SQIVND in the germline V gene (reference sequence). V lost 6 bases to trimming and J lost 3 bases; unmatched junction nucleotides: 5. The chain's CDR3 is CASRTRLAGGTDTQYF. The CDR3, as DNA: TGTGCCAGTAGGACGAGACTAGCGGGGGGGACAGATACGCAGTATTTT.

The chain links TRBV11-2 to TRBJ1-6; D may be TRBD1 (5 bases). There are 16 residues in the CDR3. V lost 2 bases and J lost 4, with 12 bases in between. Per germline, CDR1 SGHAT and CDR2 FQNNGV. CDR3 DNA: TGTGCCAGCAGCTTATTTGGGGCAAGGTATAATTCACCCCTCCACTTT. Translated, it gives CASSLFGARYNSPLHF.

The chain is built from TRBV11-2 and TRBJ2-7; a weak D match, TRBD2 (7 bases). The CDR3 length is 14 residues. Germline V gives CDR1 SGHAT, CDR2 FQNNGV. Trimming shortened V by 5 bases and J by 2 bases, and 13 bases separated the two germline ends. CDR3 coding DNA: TGTGCCAGCAGCCGAGGGGGGGGGCCCTACGAGCAGTACTTC. It is translated as CASSRGGGPYEQYF.

The chain is built from TRBV11-3 and TRBJ2-5; no clear D gene. V lost 0 bases and J lost 7, with 9 bases in between. Germline CDR1 SGHNT, CDR2 YENEEA. This CDR3 comprises 13 residues. The CDR3 DNA sequence: TGTGCCAGCAGCTTAGATAGTTTCGGGACCCAGTACTTC. This translates into CASSLDSFGTQYF.

This clone was recorded only once. The chain has TRBV19 and TRBJ1-5; no clear D gene. CDR1 is LNHDA, CDR2 SQIVND, per germline (reference sequence). The CDR3 spans 15 residues. V lost 5 bases and J 3 bases, leaving 14 bases between the germline ends. CDR3 DNA: TGTGCCAGTAGTGAACTCTGGTCAACCAATCAGCCCCAGCATTTT. Residues: CASSELWSTNQPQHF.

V is TRBV3-1 (or the pseudogene TRBV3-2) and J is TRBJ1-2; D is ambiguous. V lost 1 base and J lost 10, with 16 bases in between. The length of the CDR3 is 14 residues. Germline assignment: CDR1 LGHDT and CDR2 YNNKEL (reference sequence). The CDR3 reads CASSQAQSLVSYTF. The CDR3 nucleotides are TGTGCCAGCAGCCAAGCCCAGTCGCTGGTTTCCTACACCTTC.

This sequence joins TRBV7-3 and TRBJ2-2; weak D call: TRBD1 (6 bases). V gave up 2 bases and J gave up 0 bases, with 7 bases separating them. Germline loops: CDR1 SGHTA, CDR2 FQGTGA. The CDR3 runs to 15 residues. CDR3 nucleotides: TGTGCCAGCAGCTTAGAGGGGGCGAACACCGGGGAGCTGTTTTTT. Protein product: CASSLEGANTGELFF.

This rearrangement joins TRBV6-2 or TRBV6-3 to TRBJ1-1, with 7 bases that match TRBD1. The CDR3 loop spans 15 amino acids. V lost 6 bases and J lost 3; bases outside the gene matches: 10. In germline, CDR1 is MNHEY, CDR2 SVGEGT. The CDR3 loop is CASSSRRTGDTEAFF. The CDR3 DNA follows: TGTGCCAGCAGCTCTCGAAGAACAGGGGACACTGAAGCTTTCTTT.

The J gene is TRBJ2-4, the V gene TRBV7-2; 7 nucleotides match TRBD2. Germline V gene sequence: CDR1 SGHTA, CDR2 FQGNSA. The CDR3 loop spans 16 amino acids. Trimming cost V 5 bases and J 0 bases; bases outside gene matches: 7. The CDR3 nucleotides are TGTGCCAGCAGCCTCACTAGCGCCTTAGCCAAAAACATTCAGTACTTC. This encodes CASSLTSALAKNIQYF. The full variable domain, its missing parts supplied by reference TRBV7-2 and TRBJ2-4, is GAGVSQSPSNKVTEKGKDVELRCDPISGHTALYWYRQSLGQGLEFLIYFQGNSAPDKSGLPSDRFSAERTGGSVSTLTIQRTQQEDSAVYLCASSLTSALAKNIQYFGAGTRLSVL.

This chain uses TRBV28 with TRBJ1-2; D possibly corresponds to TRBD1 (5 bases). The CDR3 sequence is 16 residues long. Germline assignment: CDR1 MDHEN and CDR2 SYDVKM. The V gene lost 6 bases and the J gene lost 4 bases, with 21 bases spanning the gap. The CDR3 DNA follows: TGTGCCAGCAGACCATCGAAGGGCTCGGGGGGCTATGGCTACACCTTC. Its translation is CASRPSKGSGGYGYTF.

This clone has just one count. The J gene is TRBJ1-6, the V gene TRBV7-9; D may be TRBD1 (5 bases). The CDR3 contains 14 residues. The V end lost 5 bases, the J end lost 4 bases, and 9 bases lay between the germline ends. Germline V gives CDR1 SEHNR, CDR2 FQNEAQ (reference sequence). This CDR3 is CASSEDTYNSPLHF. CDR3 sequence (DNA): TGTGCCAGCAGCGAGGACACTTATAATTCACCCCTCCACTTT. The full variable domain, its missing parts supplied by reference TRBV7-9 and TRBJ1-6, is DTGVSQNPRHKITKRGQNVTFRCDPISEHNRLYWYRQTLGQGPEFLTYFQNEAQLEKSRLLSDRFSAERPKGSFSTLEIQRTEQGDSAMYLCASSEDTYNSPLHFGNGTRLTVT.

This clone was observed once. The chain carries TRBV5-1 and TRBJ2-3; D perhaps matches TRBD2 (5 bases). There are 15 residues in the CDR3. Trimming removed 0 bases from V and 3 bases from J, with 11 bases in between. Germline-derived CDR1 and CDR2 are SGHRS and YFSETQ. Here the CDR3 reads CASSLAEGRTDTQYF. CDR3 DNA sequence: TGCGCCAGCAGCTTGGCCGAGGGCCGGACAGATACGCAGTATTTT.

The chain recombines TRBV29-1 with TRBJ2-3; D gene unclear. The CDR3 runs 13 residues. Germline CDR1 is SQVTM and CDR2 is ANQGSEA. Trimming stripped 1 base from V and 1 base from J, with 6 bases between. The CDR3 DNA reads as TGCAGCGTTGAAGTCTTTGGCACAGATACGCAGTATTTT. It specifies CSVEVFGTDTQYF.

The rearrangement links TRBV11-2 to TRBJ2-5, with 15 bases fitting TRBD2. CDR1 and CDR2 from the germline V gene are SGHAT and FQNNGV. The CDR3 sequence is 16 residues long. J was trimmed by 4 bases and V by 6 bases; bases with no gene match: 6. CDR3 region: CASRPRGLAGGETQYF. The CDR3 DNA reads as TGTGCCAGCAGACCCCGGGGACTAGCGGGGGGAGAGACCCAGTACTTC.

Only a few counts were recorded for this clone. The J gene is TRBJ2-2, the V gene TRBV15, with 7 positions matching TRBD2. CDR3 length equals 14 residues. The germline gives CDR1 LNHNV, CDR2 YYDKDF (reference sequence). Trimming removed 6 bases from V and 5 bases from J; junction bases left unmatched: 6. CDR3 region: CATSPGGQTGELFF. The CDR3 DNA follows: TGTGCCACCAGTCCGGGGGGTCAAACCGGGGAGCTGTTTTTT. The whole variable domain, remainder taken from reference TRBV15 and TRBJ2-2, is DAMVIQNPRYQVTQFGKPVTLSCSQTLNHNVMYWYQQKSSQAPKLLFHYYDKDFNNEADTPDNFQSRRPNTSFCFLDIRSPGLGDTAMYLCATSPGGQTGELFFGEGSRLTVL.

This chain connects TRBV19 to TRBJ2-6, with TRBD1 matching over 10 bases. Germline V gene sequence: CDR1 LNHDA, CDR2 SQIVND (reference sequence). V shed 5 bases and J 1 base; nucleotides not matched to a gene: 5. This CDR3 has 17 amino acids. CDR3 nucleotide sequence: TGTGCCAGTAGTCCCGGACAGGGGGATTCTGGGGCCAACGTCCTGACTTTC. Translation: CASSPGQGDSGANVLTF.

V usage is TRBV21-1 and J usage is TRBJ2-5; the table's D gene call, TRBD2, was not cross checked with the DNA. TRBV21-1 has pseudogene status. The CDR3 sequence is 21 residues long. This CDR3 reads CASSKVGLAGYSPALQETQYF. CDR3 sequence (DNA): TGTGCCAGCAGCAAAGTGGGCTTAGCGGGATACTCCCCGGCCCTACAAGAGACCCAGTACTTC.

The count of this clone is one. The genes are TRBV24-1 and TRBJ1-5, with D tentatively TRBD1 (5 bases). Trimming took off 5 bases at V and 4 bases at J, with 8 bases between the two ends. Germline V gene sequence: CDR1 KGHDR, CDR2 SFDVKD. This CDR3 contains 13 residues. The CDR3 loop is CATSGQRNQPQHF. CDR3 sequence (DNA): TGTGCCACCAGTGGACAGCGTAATCAGCCCCAGCATTTT.